Sequencing of this T cell receptor beta chain was carried out in a study of CD4 T cells in lung cancer (dated by TCRdb to the late 2010s). Regarding the research as a whole: In the study, blood T cells from NSCLC patients were screened for responses to candidate mutation-encoded neoepitopes, and neoantigen-specific CD4+ T-cell clones and TCRs were isolated. Aged 60 to 69 when blood was donated, the resected patients, most of whom were former smokers, had either lung adenocarcinoma or squamous cell carcinoma. Treatments the patients had received before donating blood included platinum chemotherapy, and some of the patients were given nivolumab or pembrolizumab. Deep sequencing of TCRB was used to follow the frequency of neoantigen-specific clonotypes in tumor resections, non-adjacent lung and cultured T-cell products. What the authors observed across the whole study: Rather than memory responses to the cancer, some blood-derived responses might reflect cross-reactivity or in vitro priming of naive T cells. Nonspecific IFNgamma producers of unknown purity were included among IFNgamma-sorted cells, so expanded lines were found to range from monoclonal to oligoclonal.

The CDR3 holds 12 amino acids from the cysteine to the phenylalanine. The retained sequence is limited to the CDR3, 36 bases, with the frame set at the first base. Based on the germline V gene, the CDR1 and CDR2 sequences are MDHEN and SYDVKM. About this clone itself: Its antigen target is currently unknown. The junction departs from the called germline gene at one end, perhaps through a read error.

The library relied on the immunoSEQ multiplex PCR assay. DNA was isolated using Qiagen DNeasy or QIAamp micro DNA kits, and TCRB was sequenced using the Adaptive Biotechnology human TCRB sequencing kit. TCRB libraries were sequenced on an Illumina MiSeq. As for how the authors treated the data: The kit provider's software was used to analyze TCRB sequence data, and Fisher's exact test was used to test clonotype templates for tumor enrichment. TCRdb limited this immuneACCESS table to in-frame rearrangements with V and J called. A share of clones is missing; checked studies link under half to unresolved V genes, and the rest is unexplained. V and J calls and clone size come straight from that table; D and trimming were deduced from the DNA. The sample records 240 or so clones, about 90% of which are singletons. The leading ten clones occupy 81% of the sample. For around 2 weeks, PBMCs were stimulated with mutant 27-mer peptides together with IL21, IL7, IL15 and IL2, and afterward were restimulated with peptide-pulsed autologous B cells. Live IFNgamma-secreting T cells were sorted by cytokine capture on a FACS Aria2 after restimulation with peptide-pulsed B cells. Sorted cells were expanded for about 14 to 20 days at limiting dilution, with about 3 or 11 cells per well, using irradiated allogeneic PBMCs, phytohemagglutinin and IL2. Either peripheral blood samples or leukapheresis products were collected from the patients. The antigen specificity of expanded lines was screened by IFNgamma ELISA against autologous B cells pulsed with mutant peptides.

This receptor chain uses TRBV28 and TRBJ2-7; the junction holds 11 bases that match TRBD1. The sequence derives from a woman aged 55-70 years with non-small cell lung cancer. Some clones in this sample may be carry-over from other donors' samples. Sequencing was done on a sample of a CD4+ T cell line or clone grown in culture. In nucleotides, the sequence is TGTGCCAGCAGCCTCACTGGACAGGGGGCCCGCTTC. Its protein reads: CASSLTGQGARF.